This T cell receptor beta chain is drawn from a study of identical twins. Study-wide findings and caveats: Not following the same donors, the study drew its conclusions from cross-sectional statistical analysis. With monozygotic twins, out-of-frame TCR alpha sharing exceeded what models estimated. For cord blood, abundant beta clonotypes had fewer insertions, unlike memory repertoires, which showed none.

TCRdb redid the calling of the 5' RACE reads with MiXCR, one entry per CDR3 protein. The sample has a few hundred thousand distinct CDR3 sequences, roughly 13% seen once; the top ten hold about 4.1%. The V and J ends lost 5 bases and 2 bases, in that order; junction bases with no gene match: 5. The CDR3 contains 15 residues. Germline loops: CDR1 MDHEN, CDR2 SYDVKM. This clonotype was counted between two and nine times. The antigen is not known. The data also belong to a second study, concerning yellow fever vaccine responses in identical twins.

The sequencing sample was made of memory (CD45RO+) T cells sorted from blood. The gene calls are TRBV28 and TRBJ2-1; 8 bases agree with TRBD1. This TCR was recovered from a woman under 30 in good health. The CDR3 DNA is TGTGCCAGCAGTGCAGGGGGCAAAGCCTACAATGAGCAGTTCTTC. Residues: CASSAGGKAYNEQFF.